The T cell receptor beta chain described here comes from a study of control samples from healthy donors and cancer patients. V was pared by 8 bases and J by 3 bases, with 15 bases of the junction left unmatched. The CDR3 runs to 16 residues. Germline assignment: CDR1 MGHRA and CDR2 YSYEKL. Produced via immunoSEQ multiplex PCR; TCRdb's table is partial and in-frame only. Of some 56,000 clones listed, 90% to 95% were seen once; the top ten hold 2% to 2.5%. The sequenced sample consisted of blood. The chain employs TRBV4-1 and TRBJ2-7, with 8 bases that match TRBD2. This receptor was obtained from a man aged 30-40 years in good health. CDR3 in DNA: TGCGCCAGCTCCCCCTCGGGGGGGTACGCTCTCTACGAGCAGTACTTC. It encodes CASSPSGGYALYEQYF.